One sample yielded the 15 T cell receptor beta chains listed below, sequenced in a study of Ad26.COV2.S vaccination and SARS-CoV-2 variants. Clones were read by immunoSEQ multiplex PCR, and TCRdb kept only the in-frame ones, dropping some. The table lists approximately 410,000 clones, roughly 90% of them singletons. Treatment here: roughly 19 received Ad26.COV2.S at low or high dose, single or two shots; several received placebo; per-sample allocation not given. The samples were gathered on day 63 after the first injection of vaccine or placebo. Sample: peripheral blood, taken in a trial of Ad26.COV2.S vaccine versus placebo. Receptors originate from a person aged 18-65 years who received the Ad26.COV2.S COVID-19 vaccine or a placebo.

Only a few counts were recorded for this clone. The V call is TRBV4-3, the J call TRBJ2-3; 15 bases map to TRBD2. CDR3 size: 17 residues. V trimming: 3 bases; J trimming: 4 bases; junction bases outside the gene matches: 5. CDR1 and CDR2 from the germline V gene are LGHNA and YSLEER. CDR3 DNA: TGCGCCAGCAGCCAGGGGACTAGCGGGGGGTACGCAGATACGCAGTATTTT. It encodes CASSQGTSGGYADTQYF.

This clone was seen a handful of times. The sample holds other DNA sequences that translate to the same CDR3. The CDR3 sequence: CASSLVNTEAFF. The CDR3 DNA is TGTGCCAGCAGCTTAGTGAACACTGAAGCTTTCTTT. The V gene is TRBV7-9, the J gene TRBJ1-1; D not certain. V was trimmed by 1 base and J by 0 bases, leaving 0 bases between them. The CDR3 runs to 12 residues. Germline CDR1 SEHNR, CDR2 FQNEAQ (reference sequence).

This clone was observed once. The chain links TRBV5-1 to TRBJ2-5, with 10 positions matching TRBD2. The CDR3 length is 17 residues. Per germline, CDR1 SGHRS and CDR2 YFSETQ. Trimming removed 0 bases from V and 1 base from J; junction bases left unmatched: 6. CDR3 DNA: TGCGCCAGCAGCTTGGGCCTAGCGGGGGACACCCAAGAGACCCAGTACTTC. Translation gives CASSLGLAGDTQETQYF.

This clone was seen a few times. The chain has TRBV19 and TRBJ1-6, with a possible D match to TRBD1 (5 bases). CDR3 length: 13 residues. V lost 6 bases and J 7 bases, leaving 10 bases between the germline ends. CDR1 and CDR2 from the germline V gene are LNHDA and SQIVND (reference sequence). The CDR3 protein is CASRTDLNSPLHF. In DNA form, the CDR3 reads TGTGCCAGTAGGACAGACCTGAATTCACCCCTCCACTTT. Filled out from reference TRBV19 and TRBJ1-6, the complete variable domain reads DGGITQSPKYLFRKEGQNVTLSCEQNLNHDAMYWYRQDPGQGLRLIYYSQIVNDFQKGDIAEGYSVSREKKESFPLTVTSAQKNPTAFYLCASRTDLNSPLHFGNGTRLTVT.

V gene TRBV6-2 or TRBV6-3 combines with J gene TRBJ2-7, with D possibly TRBD2 on 7 matching bases. From germline, CDR1 is MNHEY and CDR2 SVGEGT. CDR3 length: 17 residues. Trimming left V 5 bases short and J 0 bases short, with 20 bases between. CDR3 residues: CASSRALPGGSSYEQYF. The CDR3 DNA sequence: TGTGCCAGCAGTAGAGCCCTTCCGGGGGGCTCCTCCTACGAGCAGTACTTC.

The V and J genes are TRBV30 and TRBJ1-1; 8 bases are a match to TRBD1. After removal of 0 bases from V and 6 bases from J, the junction contained 6 bases not matched to a gene. There are 14 residues in the CDR3. Germline CDR1 and CDR2: GTSNPN and SVGIG (reference sequence). CDR3 in DNA: TGTGCCTGGAGTGTTGGGATGGGACAGGCTGAAGCTTTCTTT. As protein: CAWSVGMGQAEAFF.

This chain links TRBV6-5 with TRBJ2-7; 10 nucleotides agree with TRBD1. The CDR3 spans 14 residues. Germline trimming cut 5 bases from V and 4 bases from J; bases unmatched to any gene: 5. The V gene's germline CDR1 is MNHEY and CDR2 SVGAGI. CDR3 residues: CASSPDRGRYEQYF. For the CDR3, the DNA is TGTGCCAGCAGTCCCGACAGGGGGCGATACGAGCAGTACTTC.

The chain uses TRBV19 and TRBJ2-4, with 14 bases lining up with TRBD2. V shed 4 bases and J 0 bases; nucleotides not matched to a gene: 8. The CDR3 sequence is 19 residues long. In germline, CDR1 is LNHDA, CDR2 SQIVND (reference sequence). CDR3 sequence (DNA): TGTGCCAGTAGTAAGAGGGGACTAGCGGGGGCCCTAGCCAAAAACATTCAGTACTTC. Its translation is CASSKRGLAGALAKNIQYF.

The chain is built from TRBV7-9 and TRBJ1-3, with D unresolved. The V and J ends lost 5 bases and 0 bases respectively, with 5 bases between them. The CDR3 loop spans 13 amino acids. CDR1 is SEHNR, CDR2 FQNEAQ, per germline (reference sequence). CDR3 amino acids: CASSLGSGNTIYF. CDR3 bases: TGTGCCAGCAGCCTCGGCTCTGGAAACACCATATATTTT. Variable domain in full (rest from reference TRBV7-9 and TRBJ1-3): DTGVSQNPRHKITKRGQNVTFRCDPISEHNRLYWYRQTLGQGPEFLTYFQNEAQLEKSRLLSDRFSAERPKGSFSTLEIQRTEQGDSAMYLCASSLGSGNTIYFGEGSWLTVV.

As DNA, the CDR3 is TGCGCCAGCAGCCGACAGCCAACTAATGAAAAACTGTTTTTT. Translated, it gives CASSRQPTNEKLFF. The chain combines TRBV5-1 with TRBJ1-4; D is possibly TRBD1 (5 bases). Germline-derived CDR1 and CDR2 are SGHRS and YFSETQ. V lost 4 bases to trimming and J lost 0 bases, with 7 bases between them. CDR3 size: 14 residues.

The chain recombines TRBV5-4 with TRBJ2-3, with TRBD2 matching 7 bases. Germline V lookup: CDR1 SGHNT, CDR2 YYREEE (reference sequence). This CDR3 contains 15 residues. Unmatched junction bases numbered 2, after V lost 0 bases and J lost 1 base. The CDR3 DNA reads as TGTGCCAGCAGCTTGGGTCGGGGGGGCACAGATACGCAGTATTTT. This sequence encodes CASSLGRGGTDTQYF. The full variable domain, its missing parts supplied by reference TRBV5-4 and TRBJ2-3, is ETGVTQSPTHLIKTRGQQVTLRCSSQSGHNTVSWYQQALGQGPQFIFQYYREEENGRGNFPPRFSGLQFPNYSSELNVNALELDDSALYLCASSLGRGGTDTQYFGPGTRLTVL.

This chain's CDR3 is CASSLAEINQPQHF. CDR3 bases: TGTGCCAGCAGCTTGGCCGAGATTAATCAGCCCCAGCATTTT. The rearrangement joins TRBV5-8 to TRBJ1-5; D unclear. The germline V and J ends were trimmed by 0 bases and 4 bases, with 8 bases remaining between them. The CDR3 consists of 14 residues. Germline values: CDR1 SGHTS, CDR2 YDEGEE.

Here the CDR3 reads CASSARPRGNSPLHF. The CDR3 DNA reads as TGTGCCAGTAGTGCTAGACCCAGGGGGAATTCACCCCTCCACTTT. The chain recombines TRBV19 with TRBJ1-6; 7 nucleotides agree with TRBD1. V dropped 5 bases and J dropped 7; count of bases not matched to a gene: 8. The CDR3 contains 15 residues. Germline V CDR1 and CDR2: LNHDA, SQIVND (reference sequence).

V and J are TRBV7-2 and TRBJ1-6; tentative D call: TRBD1 (5 bases). The ends were cut back, 5 bases at V and 5 bases at J, with 7 bases in the middle. CDR1 SGHTA and CDR2 FQGNSA come from the germline V gene. CDR3 length equals 13 residues. In DNA, the CDR3 is TGTGCCAGCAGCACGGACAATAATTCACCCCTCCACTTT. Protein sequence: CASSTDNNSPLHF.

This chain links TRBV27 with TRBJ2-1; 8 positions match TRBD1. The CDR3 runs to 16 residues. The junction had 7 bases not matched to a gene; V was cut back by 2 bases and J by 4 bases. CDR1 and CDR2 (germline): MNHEY, SMNVEV (reference sequence). CDR3 in amino acids: CASSLVMRQGYNEQFF. The CDR3 nucleotides are TGTGCCAGCAGTTTAGTAATGAGACAGGGGTACAATGAGCAGTTCTTC.